This TCR beta chain derives from a study of T cell responses to AZD1222 COVID-19 vaccine. On this clone: The junction departs from the called germline gene at one end, perhaps through a read error.

Sequencing used immunoSEQ multiplex PCR; TCRdb keeps in-frame clones, though not all of them. This table holds approximately 150,000 clones, 85% to 95% found once. CDR1 is LGHNA, CDR2 YNFKEQ, per germline. This CDR3 is 16 amino acids long. This material consisted of peripheral blood, taken 28 days after the second AZD1222 dose. The sequence was obtained from an adult who received the AZD1222 COVID-19 vaccine. The chain uses TRBV4-2 and TRBJ2-4; 11 nucleotides agree with TRBD1. CDR3 in DNA: TGTGCCAGCACCCAAGGTAGGGGGGACAGGGGGGACATTCAGTACTTC. As protein: CASTQGRGDRGDIQYF.